In its sample, the clone carrying this T cell receptor beta chain was seen a few times. The data were taken from a study of blood T cells in healthy people across ages. The CDR3 is 16 amino acids. Germline V gene sequence: CDR1 SGHTA, CDR2 FQGTGA. V dropped 5 bases and J dropped 9; count of bases not matched to a gene: 9. PCR was performed a second time for about 7 to 12 cycles using a sample-barcoded 5' primer and a J-beta primer mix. Sequencing recovered at least 2.5 million CDR3-containing paired-end reads from each sample. TCRdb analysed the 5' RACE reads with MiXCR anew, one entry per CDR3 protein. The data show approximately 1.5 million distinct CDR3 sequences, 30% to 35% seen once.

This rearrangement joins TRBV7-3 to TRBJ2-1, with 14 bases matching TRBD2. This TCR was recovered from a woman aged 30 to 39 in good health. Sequenced material: blood. The CDR3 region is CASSGMGLAGAGEQFF. CDR3 sequence (DNA): TGTGCCAGCAGCGGAATGGGACTAGCGGGAGCGGGTGAGCAGTTCTTC.